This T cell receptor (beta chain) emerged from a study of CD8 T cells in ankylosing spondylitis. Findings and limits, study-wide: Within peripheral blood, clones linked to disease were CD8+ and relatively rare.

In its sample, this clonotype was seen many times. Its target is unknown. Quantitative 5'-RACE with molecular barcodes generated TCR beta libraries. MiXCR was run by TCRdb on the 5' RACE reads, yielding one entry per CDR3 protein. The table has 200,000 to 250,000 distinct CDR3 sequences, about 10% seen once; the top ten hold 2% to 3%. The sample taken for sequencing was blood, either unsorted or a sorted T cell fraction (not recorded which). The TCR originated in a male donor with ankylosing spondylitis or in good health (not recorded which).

The CDR3 loop is CASSFRSGSGELFF. CDR3 bases: TGTGCCAGCAGCTTCCGAAGCGGCTCCGGGGAGCTGTTTTTT. The chain couples TRBV11-2 to TRBJ2-2; possible D gene TRBD2, 5 bases. Per the germline V gene, CDR1 is SGHAT and CDR2 is FQNNGV. V shed 3 bases and J shed 6 bases, with 11 bases lying between them. This CDR3 region has 14 residues. Variable domain in full (rest from reference TRBV11-2 and TRBJ2-2): EAGVAQSPRYKIIEKRQSVAFWCNPISGHATLYWYQQILGQGPKLLIQFQNNGVVDDSQLPKDRFSAERLKGVDSTLKIQPAKLEDSAVYLCASSFRSGSGELFFGEGSRLTVL.